This TCR beta chain was sequenced during a study of blood T cell repertoires in COVID-19 (dated by TCRdb to between 2020 and 2021). Context from the whole study: The collaborator samples originated in the United States, Italy and Spain and spanned the acute and convalescent phases of COVID-19. Sample metadata almost always included a de-identified subject ID, COVID-19 status, age in years and sex. Where HLA class I and class II types were available, the types were taken from metadata supplied by the sample provider, not from assay-based typing. The repertoires were made available in a free public database intended to serve as a resource for research on the immune response to SARS-CoV-2. Subjects who had been exposed to COVID-19, were actively infected with it, or had recovered from it provided the deeply sampled blood TCRbeta repertoires that made up the dataset. Samples were obtained from the ongoing ImmuneRACE study (first 160 participants) and from about 1,300 subjects provided by 6 global collaborators. The prospective study material was composed of cDNA or gDNA derived from T cells, B-cell-depleted T cells, or PBMCs. What the research found in general, with its limitations: Clinical and demographic metadata were provided uncurated, with the amount varying by source and participant.

To note about this clone: Its antigen is unknown. No much larger clonotype is one base removed from it; base qualities were not supplied.

There are 17 amino acids in the CDR3, from cysteine to phenylalanine inclusive. The kept DNA is CDR3 alone, 51 bases in frame from the first base. V gives up 6 bases and J gives up 0 bases, and the segment between their germline ends measures 20 bases. In the germline V gene, CDR1 corresponds to SNHLY and CDR2 to FYNNEI. The immunoSEQ Assay, a bias-controlled multiplex PCR, was used to amplify TCRbeta CDR3 regions from genomic DNA. The source study handled its data this way. The number of nucleated cells in each sample was estimated from the amplification of reference gene primers within the assay. Sequence reads were collapsed and filtered to measure the absolute abundance of every unique TCRbeta CDR3 rearrangement. For each sample, productive Simpson clonality was calculated as the square root of Simpson's diversity index across productive rearrangements. The table comes from immuneACCESS by way of TCRdb, which keeps in-frame sequences with V and J called. Part of the clones is missing from these tables; in studies checked, under half for an unresolved V gene and the rest for unknown reasons. The D gene and trimming were derived from the DNA, and the V and J assignments and clone size from that table. The sample records 300,000 to 400,000 clones, 80% to 90% of which are singletons. The ten largest clones represent 5% of the sample.

Participants in the prospective study were aged about 18 to 89 years, lived in under 30 United States geographic areas, and enrolled through a virtual design. In the prospective study, cohorts were assigned on the basis of participant-reported clinical history obtained from a screening survey and a study questionnaire. Recovered participants in ImmuneRACE Cohort 3 were defined by two consecutive negative NP/OP PCR tests, clearance by a healthcare professional, or resolution of symptoms. Each participant in the prospective study had whole blood, serum and a nasopharyngeal or oropharyngeal swab collected by mobile phlebotomists. Participants in the prospective study had the option to provide additional blood draws and questionnaires over a 2-month period. Before DNA extraction, prospective study blood samples were shipped either frozen or at room temperature.

The sequencing sample was made of PBMCs or T cells enriched from blood (not recorded which). This clonotype was sampled from a man aged 30-40 years who had recovered from COVID-19. Rearrangement joined TRBV2 to TRBJ1-1; tentative D gene TRBD1, with 5 bases matching. The CDR3 reads CASRGLGGLTMNTEAFF. The base sequence is TGTGCCAGCAGGGGGCTCGGGGGACTCACCATGAACACTGAAGCTTTCTTT.